This is a list of T cell receptor beta chains from one sample in a study of blood T cell repertoires in COVID-19. Libraries were prepared by immunoSEQ multiplex PCR; TCRdb keeps only in-frame clonotypes and omits some of them. The table shows about 61,000 clones, with about nine tenths occurring only once. The sequenced sample consisted of peripheral blood. These TCRs come from a woman between 45 and 60 years old with active or convalescent COVID-19. The CDR3 runs from the conserved cysteine through the conserved F or W.

CASSQGQTDTQYF	13	TRBV7-3
CASSSGQTQETQYF	14	TRBV5-1
CASRELAGFSYEQYF	15	TRBV2
CASSFGGGPYEQYF	14	TRBV11-2
CASSLGSTWEQFF	13	TRBV11-2
CASSLDAGWDEQFF	14	TRBV7-2
CASSTDSDQPQHF	13	TRBV27
CASSQAEGGGYTF	13	TRBV6-6
CASRQLLGSYEQYF	14	TRBV2
CASRNPGQGGYEQYF	15	TRBV5-8
CASGLEYPYNEQFF	14	TRBV12-5
CSVDQDTQYF	10	TRBV29-1
CASSVGEGLGQETQYF	16	TRBV9
CASSLAIRGLGNTDTQYF	18	TRBV7-8
CAWSDRAPEAFF	12	TRBV30
CASSWVTSASYNEQFF	16	TRBV5-6
CASSPLAGEVRRHTGELFF	19	TRBV18
CASSLAPTSSYEQYF	15	TRBV5-1
CASSVASGVAGVRTGELFF	19	TRBV9
CASSLAGGRAVDEQFF	16	TRBV7-2
CASSLTAYEQYF	12	TRBV19
CASSLARTRNSPLHF	15	TRBV7-6
CASTGSDSYEQYF	13	TRBV18
CSGSRDRRGEGNTEAFF	17	TRBV29-1
CASSYGQGLDYTF	13	TRBV6-6
CATSVAGGTDTQYF	14	TRBV24-1
CASSAGDEQYF	11	TRBV9
CASSLMRRDQHNSYNSPLHF	20	TRBV11-3
CASSQSTGSEQYF	13	TRBV4-2
CASSLGISAGSYEQYF	16	TRBV5-6
CASSTGLSHNEQFF	14	TRBV7-3
CASEAASTDTQYF	13	TRBV2
CASIPGWNYGYTF	13	TRBV6-5
CASSQGGTGGGYTF	14	TRBV3-1/TRBV3-2
CASSQRPGTGGAFEAFF	17	TRBV3-1/TRBV3-2
CASSAGATNTEAFF	14	TRBV6-4
CASSIMDYVDNEQFF	15	TRBV7-9
CASSARDRGTGELFF	15	TRBV27
CSSVGAGNTEAFF	13	TRBV29-1
CASKTSGTHNEQFF	14	TRBV19
CASSLLPGDSYNEQFF	16	TRBV5-1
CASKLLGQGDEQFF	14	TRBV27
CASRAAANYGYTF	13	TRBV19
CASSLLEEVTEAFF	14	TRBV5-5
CASSFTSNEQFF	12	TRBV7-8
CASSLGDTFFSYEQYF	16	TRBV5-6
CASSLEGRGGETQYF	15	TRBV5-1
CASSLKQQNTEAFF	14	TRBV16
CASIEGTSNTGELFF	15	TRBV5-1
CASSVQGASTDTQYF	15	TRBV9
CASSPTGGYEQYF	13	TRBV18
CASRPGQGQETQYF	14	TRBV5-1
CASSLDRVGETQYF	14	TRBV5-4
CASSVTGTSLRGELFF	16	TRBV9
CASSTDREWYTEAFF	15	TRBV4-1
CASSVGQGWDYEQYF	15	TRBV9
CASSGGLAYYEQYF	14	TRBV5-6
CASRTGSPGLLNEQFF	16	TRBV7-9
CASRQGLGSYGSYGYTF	17	TRBV5-1
CASSPTDREAFF	12	TRBV18